This T cell receptor beta chain was recorded in a study of CD8 T cells in Susac syndrome. An amount of RNA that ranged from roughly 0.45 to 1 ug was reverse transcribed with random hexamers. TCRdb re-derived calls from the immunoSEQ multiplex PCR reads in MiXCR, one entry per CDR3 protein. There are some 120,000 distinct CDR3 sequences in the sample; approximately 94% occur only once, and approximately 0.089% lies in the top ten. This sequence originates from a human donor in good health. Sequenced: CD4+ T cells from PBMCs.

The CDR3, as DNA: TGTGCCTGGAGGGCAGCAGGGAGATTCTACGAGCAGTACTTC. It translates to CAWRAAGRFYEQYF. The chain couples TRBV30 to TRBJ2-7; perhaps D is TRBD1 or TRBD2 (5 bases each). The CDR3 loop spans 14 amino acids. The V end lost 3 bases, the J end lost 3 bases, and 15 bases lay between the germline ends. Germline CDR1 is GTSNPN and CDR2 is SVGIG (reference sequence).